The clone carrying this T cell receptor beta chain was observed many times. What it binds is unknown. One entry per CDR3 protein results from TCRdb running MiXCR on the reads. The table includes about 830,000 distinct CDR3 sequences, around a third detected once. Deletions cut 1 base from V and 4 bases from J, with 7 bases between. Germline CDR1 SGHAT, CDR2 FQDESV (reference sequence). CDR3 length: 13 residues. This sample is part of a study of T cell repertoires in cytomegalovirus infection. Regarding the study as a whole: Identification of carriers of CMV plus the relevant HLA was achieved through cumulative public TCR beta family frequency. In two of eight donors, the top clonotype was HLA-C-restricted CMV-specific.

The sequencing here drew on cultured CD8+ T cells from PBMCs, taken from culture after CMV antigen stimulation. This TCR derives from a human donor in good health (CMV status not recorded). Some clones in this sample may be carry-over from other donors' samples. The J gene is TRBJ1-1, the V gene TRBV11-1; no firm D call. The CDR3 reads CASSLEGITEAFF. Here the CDR3 DNA reads TGTGCCAGCAGCTTAGAGGGAATCACTGAAGCTTTCTTT. The full variable domain, completed using reference TRBV11-1 and TRBJ1-1, is EAEVAQSPRYKITEKSQAVAFWCDPISGHATLYWYRQILGQGPELLVQFQDESVVDDSQLPKDRFSAERLKGVDSTLKIQPAELGDSAMYLCASSLEGITEAFFGQGTRLTVV.